One TCR beta chain is described in this entry. The antigen is not known. All gene names here are mouse names. The read stops 1 residue short of the end of the CDR3; the missing end is completed from the germline J gene. This specimen belongs to a study of tissue T cells after allogeneic stem cell transplantation. Overall study results and limits: Limitations included a small, clinically heterogeneous cohort and limited sampling depth. Few T cell clones were shared across patients, but motif clusters showed tissue-specific shared signatures.

The V gene end was trimmed by 0 bases and the J gene end by 0 bases; junction bases not matched to a gene: 4. Per germline, CDR1 SGHLS and CDR2 HYDKME. CDR3 length: 16 residues. This table comes from immunoSEQ multiplex PCR, and its TCRdb copy is limited to in-frame clones, with some not included. This sample carries 48,000 or so clones, nearly 75% of them seen once, and the ten largest clones take about 0.77%. The material sequenced was sorted cells pooled from one or two spleens. This clonotype was obtained from a pool of C57BL/6 mice in good health. The J gene is TRBJ1-3, the V gene TRBV12-2; TRBD1 matches at 7 bases. The sequenced part of the CDR3 DNA is TGTGCCAGCTCTCTCGCAGGGGGGCCTTCTGGAAATACGCTCTAT. Protein: CASSLAGGPSGNTLY. The whole CDR3 protein reads CASSLAGGPSGNTLYF.